The source of this TCR beta chain is a study of radiotherapy plus CTLA-4 blockade in lung cancer. Study background: Patients showed objective responses in about 20% of cases and disease control in less than 35%.

Regarding the study as a whole: Per reports, early blood T cell clone dynamics, plus interferon-beta, forecast response most strongly. Blood saw expansion of tumor-derived TCR clones after radiotherapy plus ipilimumab.

Focal radiation plus CTLA-4 blockade with ipilimumab was administered to patients who had chemo-refractory metastatic non-small-cell lung cancer. The CDR3 has 16 amino acids. J gave up 4 bases and V 0 bases, and 5 bases lay outside the gene matches. Germline V lookup: CDR1 MNHNY, CDR2 SVGAGI (reference sequence). Only in-frame clones appear in the TCRdb table, and some are missing; sequencing was by immunoSEQ multiplex PCR. This sample carries tens of thousands of clones, under 80% of them seen once, and the ten largest clones take roughly 17%. About this clone itself: What it binds is not known.

The genes are TRBV6-6 and TRBJ1-1, with 10 bases identical to TRBD1. Sample: peripheral blood, taken from a patient treated with radiotherapy plus ipilimumab. This TCR was recovered from a human donor with non-small cell lung cancer who had a complete response to radiotherapy plus ipilimumab. The CDR3 sequence is CASSYSTGGVGTEAFF. The CDR3 DNA reads as TGTGCCAGCAGTTACTCGACAGGGGGCGTCGGCACTGAAGCTTTCTTT.